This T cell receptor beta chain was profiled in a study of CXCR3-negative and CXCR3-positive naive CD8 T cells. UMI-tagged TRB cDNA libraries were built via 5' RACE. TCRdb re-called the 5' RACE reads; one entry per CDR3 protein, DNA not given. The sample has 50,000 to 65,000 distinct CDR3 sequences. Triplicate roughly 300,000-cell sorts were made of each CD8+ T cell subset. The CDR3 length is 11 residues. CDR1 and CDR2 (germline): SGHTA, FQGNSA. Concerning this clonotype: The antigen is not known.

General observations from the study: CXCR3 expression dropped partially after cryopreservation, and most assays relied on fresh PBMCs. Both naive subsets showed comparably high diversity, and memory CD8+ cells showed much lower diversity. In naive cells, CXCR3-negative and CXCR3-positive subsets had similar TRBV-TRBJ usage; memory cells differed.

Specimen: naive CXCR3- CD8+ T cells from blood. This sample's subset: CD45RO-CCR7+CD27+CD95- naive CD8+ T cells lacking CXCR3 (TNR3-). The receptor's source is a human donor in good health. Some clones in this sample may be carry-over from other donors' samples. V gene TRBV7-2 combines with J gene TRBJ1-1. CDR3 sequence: CASSLSTEAFF.